This record concerns one T cell receptor (beta chain) sequence. No antigen is known for it. The same CDR3 arises from other DNA sequences in this sample as well. The sample is drawn from a study of early stage breast cancer tumors. For the study at large: Of 15 to 20 invasive breast tumors, about a dozen were hormone receptor-positive, HER2-negative.

Study-wide findings and caveats: Most shared enriched TCRB sequences were commonly generated ones. Compared with adjacent normal breast, tumors showed roughly 2.5-fold denser, more clonal T cells.

The length of the CDR3 is 14 residues. CDR1 and CDR2 from the germline V gene are SGHTA and FQGNSA. V was clipped by 0 bases and J by 1 base, with 6 bases between them. Here immunoSEQ multiplex PCR was the method, and the copy in TCRdb shows in-frame clones only, minus some. The sample carries tens of thousands of clones, approximately 79% recorded once. What was sequenced was blood. The clonotype originates from a person between 55 and 69 years old with breast cancer. The V gene is TRBV7-2, the J gene TRBJ1-1; no definite D call. Here the CDR3 reads CASSLAGPNTEAFF. In DNA form, the CDR3 reads TGTGCCAGCAGCTTAGCAGGACCGAACACTGAAGCTTTCTTT.